This T cell receptor beta chain was captured in a study of blood T cell repertoires in COVID-19. The overall study: Whether acute or convalescent, the COVID-19 samples came from the United States, Italy and Spain.

The method was immunoSEQ multiplex PCR; TCRdb's version includes in-frame clones alone and lacks a portion of them. The sample contains 60,000 to 75,000 clones, 87% of which appear only once. V was cut by 3 bases and J by 3 bases, with 7 bases left in between. The CDR3 is 12 amino acids. Germline CDR1 GTSNPN, CDR2 SVGIG (reference sequence). The TCR originated in a woman aged 80 or over with acute or convalescent COVID-19. Sequencing input: peripheral blood. This rearrangement joins TRBV30 to TRBJ2-3; a possible D gene is TRBD1 (5 bases). The CDR3 reads CAWSPGTDTQYF. As DNA, the CDR3 is TGTGCCTGGAGCCCAGGGACAGATACGCAGTATTTT.